The next 25 T cell receptor beta chains were all read from a single sample in a study of identical twins. One entry per CDR3 protein results from TCRdb running MiXCR on the 5' RACE reads. The sample shows a few hundred thousand distinct CDR3 sequences, approximately 17% of them seen only once. Sequencing was performed on naive T cells sorted from blood. These receptors were taken from a man aged 50 or older in good health.

This clonotype was recorded many times. This chain connects TRBV6-1 to TRBJ2-1; 11 bases fit TRBD2. The CDR3 totals 15 residues. V trimming: 6 bases; J trimming: 6 bases; junction bases outside the gene matches: 7. CDR1 and CDR2 (germline): MNHNS, SASEGT. The CDR3 region has the DNA TGTGCCAGCAGATCGGTAGCGGGAGGGCCCAATGAGCAGTTCTTC. Amino acids: CASRSVAGGPNEQFF.

This clonotype was recorded at least ten times. The V and J genes are TRBV7-2 and TRBJ2-7; TRBD2 is a possible D gene (5 bases). Germline CDR1 is SGHTA and CDR2 is FQGNSA. Trimming shortened V by 8 bases and J by 7 bases, and 15 bases separated the two germline ends. The CDR3 loop spans 12 amino acids. CDR3 sequence: CASCVLGGEQYF. CDR3 nucleotides: TGTGCCAGCTGTGTTCTCGGAGGTGAGCAGTACTTC.

The chain links TRBV29-1 to TRBJ1-1; no clear D. CDR1 SQVTM and CDR2 ANQGSEA come from the germline V gene. Deletions cut 6 bases from V and 1 base from J, with 3 bases between. CDR3 length: 10 residues. For the CDR3, the DNA is TGCAGCGTAAAGAACACTGAAGCTTTCTTT. It yields the protein CSVKNTEAFF.

The V gene is TRBV9, the J gene TRBJ2-4; D gene ambiguous. This CDR3 region has 14 residues. V was cut by 4 bases and J by 6 bases, with 14 bases left in between. CDR1 is SGDLS, CDR2 YYNGEE, per germline. CDR3 nucleotides: TGTGCCAGCAGCCCCGAAGGGCTGAGAAACATTCAGTACTTC. Encoded protein: CASSPEGLRNIQYF. Full variable domain (rest looked up from reference TRBV9 and TRBJ2-4): DSGVTQTPKHLITATGQRVTLRCSPRSGDLSVYWYQQSLDQGLQFLIQYYNGEERAKGNILERFSAQQFPDLHSELNLSSLELGDSALYFCASSPEGLRNIQYFGAGTRLSVL.

V gene TRBV25-1 combines with J gene TRBJ2-3, with D perhaps matching TRBD1 (7 bases). Trimming removed 0 bases at V and 6 bases at J, with 34 bases between. CDR1 is MGHDK, CDR2 SYGVNS, per germline. The CDR3 sequence is 22 residues long. The CDR3 spells CASSEYRGSGGKRQHRRDTQYF. The CDR3 coding sequence is TGTGCCAGCAGTGAATATCGAGGCTCAGGGGGGAAGCGGCAACACCGGCGGGATACGCAGTATTTT.

This clonotype was detected only a few times. The J gene is TRBJ2-1, the V gene TRBV4-1; a possible D gene is TRBD2 (5 bases). Germline CDR1 and CDR2: MGHRA and YSYEKL. The CDR3 has 15 residues. Between the trimmed V and J ends, which lost 1 base and 6 bases, there was a span of 13 bases. CDR3 loop: CASSQVPASRNEQFF. CDR3 DNA: TGCGCCAGCAGCCAAGTCCCGGCTAGCCGCAATGAGCAGTTCTTC.

This clonotype was observed at least ten times. V usage is TRBV4-2 and J usage is TRBJ1-1, with D possibly matching TRBD1 (6 bases). The V end lost 3 bases, the J end lost 10 bases, and 12 bases lay between the germline ends. This CDR3 has 12 amino acids. Germline V lookup: CDR1 LGHNA, CDR2 YNFKEQ. For the CDR3, the DNA is TGTGCCAGCAGCCAGGGGGAAGGGGGAGCTTTCTTT. It encodes CASSQGEGGAFF.

This clonotype was counted at least ten times. V usage is TRBV7-9 and J usage is TRBJ1-2, with TRBD1 matching 8 bases. CDR3 length: 14 amino acids. After removal of 1 base from V and 8 bases from J, the junction contained 6 bases not matched to a gene. The germline gives CDR1 SEHNR, CDR2 FQNEAQ (reference sequence). CDR3 sequence: CASSLGGQVEGYTF. In DNA, the CDR3 is TGTGCCAGCAGCTTAGGGGGACAGGTGGAAGGCTACACCTTC.

The V and J genes are TRBV6-1 and TRBJ2-2, with 8 bases fitting TRBD1. The junction had 12 bases not matched to a gene; V was cut back by 6 bases and J by 0 bases. Per germline, CDR1 MNHNS and CDR2 SASEGT. The CDR3 consists of 18 residues. The chain's CDR3 is CASRLPEGQGANTGELFF. CDR3 sequence (DNA): TGTGCCAGCAGGCTCCCGGAAGGACAGGGAGCGAACACCGGGGAGCTGTTTTTT.

Only a few counts were recorded for this clonotype. The rearrangement joins TRBV4-3 to TRBJ2-3; 11 nucleotides agree with TRBD2. Germline loops: CDR1 LGHNA, CDR2 YSLEER. The CDR3 extends over 16 amino acids. V lost 0 bases, J lost 3 bases, and 2 bases stayed unmatched. CDR3 coding DNA: TGCGCCAGCAGCCAAGAGGGGACTAGCGGTACAGATACGCAGTATTTT. Its protein product is CASSQEGTSGTDTQYF.

CDR3 nucleotide sequence: TGTGCCTGGAGAAGTCACACCTACGAGCAGTACTTC. This codes for CAWRSHTYEQYF. The chain uses TRBV30 and TRBJ2-7; no definite D call. This CDR3 is built from 12 residues. The V end lost 3 bases, the J end lost 2 bases, and 8 bases lay between the germline ends. Germline values: CDR1 GTSNPN, CDR2 SVGIG (reference sequence).

This clonotype has ten or more counts. V and J are TRBV4-3 and TRBJ2-7; maybe TRBD2 (5 bases). The CDR3 contains 16 residues. Trimming took 0 bases from V and 6 from J, leaving 18 bases between them. CDR1 is LGHNA, CDR2 YSLEER, per germline. CDR3 in DNA: TGCGCCAGCAGCCAAGATATGTCAAGAGGGCTCCGCGAGCAGTACTTC. The encoded protein is CASSQDMSRGLREQYF.

This clonotype was observed at least ten times. This chain links TRBV18 with TRBJ2-1; possibly TRBD2 for D (5 bases). The CDR3 runs to 16 residues. Trimming pared 3 bases from V and 6 bases from J, leaving 18 bases between. Germline CDR1 is KGHSH and CDR2 is LQKENI. Here the CDR3 reads CASSPMKRLAGNEQFF. The DNA of the CDR3 is TGTGCCAGCTCACCGATGAAGCGGCTAGCCGGCAATGAGCAGTTCTTC.

This clonotype was counted at least ten times. This chain links TRBV20-1 with TRBJ2-7; 7 nucleotides agree with TRBD1. Germline V CDR1 and CDR2: DFQATT, SNEGSKA (reference sequence). CDR3 length equals 15 residues. J lost 0 bases, V lost 6 bases, and 11 bases had no gene match. CDR3 protein: CSASRQGVSSYEQYF. In nucleotides, the CDR3 is TGCAGTGCAAGTCGACAGGGCGTATCCTCCTACGAGCAGTACTTC.

As to this clonotype: This may be a read error: a much more frequent sequence differs by one nucleotide. The DNA of the CDR3 is TGTGCCAGCAGCTTGGGACAGCCTGGGCACATTCAGTACTTC. This encodes CASSLGQPGHIQYF. The chain combines TRBV7-2 with TRBJ2-4; TRBD1 matches at 7 bases. The CDR3 is 14 residues long. Germline lookup yields CDR1 SGHTA and CDR2 FQGNSA. Trimming at V came to 3 bases and at J to 8 bases, leaving 7 bases not matched to a gene. The full variable domain, completed using reference TRBV7-2 and TRBJ2-4, is GAGVSQSPSNKVTEKGKDVELRCDPISGHTALYWYRQSLGQGLEFLIYFQGNSAPDKSGLPSDRFSAERTGGSVSTLTIQRTQQEDSAVYLCASSLGQPGHIQYFGAGTRLSVL.

This clonotype was picked up many times. The chain employs TRBV5-1 and TRBJ1-3, with 7 bases lining up with TRBD1. The germline V gene encodes CDR1 SGHRS and CDR2 YFSETQ. This CDR3 has 14 amino acids. V shed 4 bases, J shed 1 base, and the junction held 2 bases outside the gene matches. The CDR3 nucleotides are TGCGCCAGCAGCCGGGGACAGTCTGGAAACACCATATATTTT. As protein: CASSRGQSGNTIYF.

This clonotype was found a few times. The rearrangement joins TRBV6-1 to TRBJ2-5; 10 bases match TRBD1. The V gene end was trimmed by 5 bases and the J gene end by 6 bases; junction bases not matched to a gene: 6. Germline V CDR1 and CDR2: MNHNS, SASEGT. This CDR3 is 14 amino acids long. In DNA, the CDR3 is TGTGCCAGCAGTAAGGGACAGGGGTTAAAGACCCAGTACTTC. Translated, it gives CASSKGQGLKTQYF.

This clonotype has only a few counts. This chain connects TRBV20-1 to TRBJ2-7, with D possibly being TRBD1 or TRBD2 (5 bases each). The CDR3 has 13 amino acids. The V and J ends lost 5 bases and 2 bases respectively, with 13 bases between them. The germline gives CDR1 DFQATT, CDR2 SNEGSKA (reference sequence). The CDR3 spells CSARDPLTYEQYF. As DNA, the CDR3 is TGCAGTGCTCGGGACCCGTTAACCTACGAGCAGTACTTC.

The chain recombines TRBV5-1 with TRBJ2-7, with TRBD1 matching 7 bases. CDR1 and CDR2 from the germline V gene are SGHRS and YFSETQ. The CDR3 sequence is 15 residues long. V shed 0 bases and J 6 bases; nucleotides not matched to a gene: 9. The CDR3 loop is CASSLANPQGSEQYF. The DNA of the CDR3 is TGCGCCAGCAGCTTGGCCAATCCACAGGGGAGCGAGCAGTACTTC. Full variable domain (missing parts from reference TRBV5-1 and TRBJ2-7): KAGVTQTPRYLIKTRGQQVTLSCSPISGHRSVSWYQQTPGQGLQFLFEYFSETQRNKGNFPGRFSGRQFSNSRSEMNVSTLELGDSALYLCASSLANPQGSEQYFGPGTRLTVT.

This clonotype was seen at least ten times. V is TRBV20-1 and J is TRBJ1-5, with 7 bases fitting TRBD1. CDR1 DFQATT and CDR2 SNEGSKA come from the germline V gene (reference sequence). This CDR3 has 17 amino acids. J gave up 0 bases and V 2 bases, and 10 bases lay outside the gene matches. The CDR3 reads CSARLRGEVASNQPQHF. The DNA of the CDR3 is TGCAGTGCTAGACTCAGGGGGGAGGTGGCTAGCAATCAGCCCCAGCATTTT.

V is TRBV4-2 and J is TRBJ2-1; no reliable D call. Germline V gene data show CDR1 as LGHNA and CDR2 as YNFKEQ. The CDR3 is 17 residues long. Deletions cut 0 bases from V and 0 bases from J, with 12 bases between. Written as DNA, the CDR3 is TGTGCCAGCAGCCAAGAGTACACCCTGAGCTCCTACAATGAGCAGTTCTTC. Protein product: CASSQEYTLSSYNEQFF.

The chain is built from TRBV29-1 and TRBJ1-1; D uncertain. Deletions cut 3 bases from V and 1 base from J, with 6 bases between. The germline V gene has CDR1 SQVTM and CDR2 ANQGSEA. The CDR3 sequence is 12 residues long. CDR3 sequence reads: CSVERGNTEAFF. The DNA of the CDR3 is TGCAGCGTTGAGCGCGGGAACACTGAAGCTTTCTTT.

The chain links TRBV5-1 to TRBJ2-2; the match to TRBD1 covers 8 bases. Germline lookup yields CDR1 SGHRS and CDR2 YFSETQ. V dropped 1 base and J dropped 3; count of bases not matched to a gene: 2. This CDR3 has 15 amino acids. CDR3 in DNA: TGCGCCAGCAGCTTGCAACAGGGGGACACCGGGGAGCTGTTTTTT. Translation: CASSLQQGDTGELFF.

The chain couples TRBV9 to TRBJ2-2; 10 nucleotides line up with TRBD2. CDR1 is SGDLS, CDR2 YYNGEE, per germline. V shed 3 bases, J shed 8 bases, and the junction held 4 bases outside the gene matches. The CDR3 consists of 14 residues. The DNA for the CDR3 is TGTGCCAGCAGCGGGGGACTAGCGATGGGGGAGCTGTTTTTT. Protein: CASSGGLAMGELFF.

The rearrangement uses TRBV5-5 and TRBJ2-3; possible D gene TRBD2, 5 bases. CDR1 and CDR2 (germline): SGHKS, YYEKEE (reference sequence). The CDR3 consists of 16 residues. Trimming cost V 0 bases and J 3 bases, with 14 bases left between them. CDR3 loop: CASSLGSGVGTDTQYF. The CDR3 bases are TGTGCCAGCAGCTTGGGTTCCGGGGTTGGTACAGATACGCAGTATTTT. Full variable domain (rest looked up from reference TRBV5-5 and TRBJ2-3): DAGVTQSPTHLIKTRGQQVTLRCSPISGHKSVSWYQQVLGQGPQFIFQYYEKEERGRGNFPDRFSARQFPNYSSELNVNALLLGDSALYLCASSLGSGVGTDTQYFGPGTRLTVL.